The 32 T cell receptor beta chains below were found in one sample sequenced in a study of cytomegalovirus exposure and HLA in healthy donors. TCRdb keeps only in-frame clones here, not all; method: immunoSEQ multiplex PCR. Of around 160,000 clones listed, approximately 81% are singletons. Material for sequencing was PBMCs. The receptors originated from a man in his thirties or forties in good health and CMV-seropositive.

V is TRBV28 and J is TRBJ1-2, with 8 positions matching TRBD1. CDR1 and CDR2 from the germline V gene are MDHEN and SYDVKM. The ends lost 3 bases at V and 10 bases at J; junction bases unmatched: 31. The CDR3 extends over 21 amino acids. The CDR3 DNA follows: TGTGCCAGCAGTTTCCCGCAGCCCCCGATCTGGACAGGGCGGTACGATAAAGACTACACCTTC. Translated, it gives CASSFPQPPIWTGRYDKDYTF.

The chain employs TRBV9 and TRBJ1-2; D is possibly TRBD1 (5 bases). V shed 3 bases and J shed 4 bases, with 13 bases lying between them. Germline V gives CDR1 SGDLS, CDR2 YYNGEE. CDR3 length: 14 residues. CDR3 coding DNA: TGTGCCAGCAGCGATACCAGGGTGCTCTATGGCTACACCTTC. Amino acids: CASSDTRVLYGYTF.

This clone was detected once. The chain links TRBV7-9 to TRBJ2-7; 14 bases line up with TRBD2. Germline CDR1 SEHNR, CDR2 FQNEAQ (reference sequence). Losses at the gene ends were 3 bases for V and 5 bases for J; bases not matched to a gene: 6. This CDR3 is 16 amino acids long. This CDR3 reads CASSFGGTSGSNEQYF. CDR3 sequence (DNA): TGTGCCAGCAGCTTTGGTGGGACTAGCGGGAGCAACGAGCAGTACTTC.

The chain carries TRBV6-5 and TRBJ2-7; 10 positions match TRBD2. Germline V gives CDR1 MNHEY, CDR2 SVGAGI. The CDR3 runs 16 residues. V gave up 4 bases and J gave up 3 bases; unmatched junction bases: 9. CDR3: CASSFERAGGHYEQYF. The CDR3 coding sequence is TGTGCCAGCAGTTTCGAACGAGCGGGAGGGCACTACGAGCAGTACTTC.

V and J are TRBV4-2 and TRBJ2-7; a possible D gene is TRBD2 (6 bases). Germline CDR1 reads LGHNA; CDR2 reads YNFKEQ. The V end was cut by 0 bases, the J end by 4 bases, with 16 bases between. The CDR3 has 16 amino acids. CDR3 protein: CASSQDEGARGYEQYF. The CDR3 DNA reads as TGTGCCAGCAGCCAAGATGAAGGGGCCCGGGGGTACGAGCAGTACTTC.

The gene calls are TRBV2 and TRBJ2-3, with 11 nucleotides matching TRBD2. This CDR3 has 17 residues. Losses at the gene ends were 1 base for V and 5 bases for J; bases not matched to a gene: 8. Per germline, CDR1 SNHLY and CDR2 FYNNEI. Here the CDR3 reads CASSEVIAGGLEDTQYF. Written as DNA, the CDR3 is TGTGCCAGCAGTGAAGTCATAGCGGGGGGGCTCGAAGATACGCAGTATTTT.

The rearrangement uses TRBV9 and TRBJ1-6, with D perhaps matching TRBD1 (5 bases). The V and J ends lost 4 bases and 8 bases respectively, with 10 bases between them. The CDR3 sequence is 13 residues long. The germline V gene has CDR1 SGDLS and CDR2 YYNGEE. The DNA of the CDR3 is TGTGCCAGCAGCCCTGGGGGGTATTCACCCCTCCACTTT. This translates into CASSPGGYSPLHF.

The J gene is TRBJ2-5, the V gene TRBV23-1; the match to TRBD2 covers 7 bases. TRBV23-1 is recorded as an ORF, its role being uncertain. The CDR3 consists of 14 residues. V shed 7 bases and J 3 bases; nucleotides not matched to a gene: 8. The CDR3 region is CASIVRGLEETQYF. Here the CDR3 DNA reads TGCGCCAGCATTGTGCGGGGGTTGGAAGAGACCCAGTACTTC.

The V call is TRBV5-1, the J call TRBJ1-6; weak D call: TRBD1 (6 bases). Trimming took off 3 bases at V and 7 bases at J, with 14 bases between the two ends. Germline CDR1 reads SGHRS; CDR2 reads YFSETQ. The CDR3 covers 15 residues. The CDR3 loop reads CASSYTDSRNSPLHF. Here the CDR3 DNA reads TGCGCCAGCAGCTATACGGACAGCCGGAATTCACCCCTCCACTTT.

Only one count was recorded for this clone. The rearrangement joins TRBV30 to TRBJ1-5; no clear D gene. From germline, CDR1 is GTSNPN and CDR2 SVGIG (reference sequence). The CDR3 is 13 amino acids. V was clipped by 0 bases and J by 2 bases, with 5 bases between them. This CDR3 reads CAWSVEGNQPQHF. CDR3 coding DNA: TGTGCCTGGAGTGTCGAGGGCAATCAGCCCCAGCATTTT.

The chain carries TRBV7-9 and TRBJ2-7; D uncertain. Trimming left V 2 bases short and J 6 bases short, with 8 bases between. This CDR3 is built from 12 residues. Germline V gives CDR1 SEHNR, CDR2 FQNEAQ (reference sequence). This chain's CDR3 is CASSLSVPEQYF. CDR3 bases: TGTGCCAGCAGCTTATCAGTACCCGAGCAGTACTTC.

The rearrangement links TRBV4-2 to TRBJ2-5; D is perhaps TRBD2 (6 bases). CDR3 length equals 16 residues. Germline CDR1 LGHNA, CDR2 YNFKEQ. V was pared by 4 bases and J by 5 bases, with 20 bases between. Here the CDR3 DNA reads TGTGCCAGCAGCCCTTCACTAGCAACGACCCCGGAGACCCAGTACTTC. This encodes CASSPSLATTPETQYF.

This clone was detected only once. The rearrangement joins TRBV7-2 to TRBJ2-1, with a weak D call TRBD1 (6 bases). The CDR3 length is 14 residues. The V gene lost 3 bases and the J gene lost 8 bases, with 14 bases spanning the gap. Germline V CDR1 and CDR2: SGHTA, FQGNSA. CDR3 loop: CASSFGGGLYEQFF. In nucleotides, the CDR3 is TGTGCCAGCAGCTTTGGTGGGGGCCTATATGAGCAGTTCTTC.

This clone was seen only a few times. In DNA form, the CDR3 reads TGCAGCGCAGGACAGGGGGATGGCTACACCTTC. Protein sequence: CSAGQGDGYTF. The chain combines TRBV29-1 with TRBJ1-2; the match to TRBD1 covers 10 bases. Looked up from germline, CDR1 is SQVTM and CDR2 is ANQGSEA. V was pared by 7 bases and J by 6 bases, with 2 bases of the junction left unmatched. CDR3 length equals 11 residues.

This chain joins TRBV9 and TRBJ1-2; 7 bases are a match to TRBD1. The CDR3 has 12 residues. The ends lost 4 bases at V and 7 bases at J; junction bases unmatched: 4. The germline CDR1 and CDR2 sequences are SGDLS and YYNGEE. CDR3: CASSSTGAGYTF. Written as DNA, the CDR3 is TGTGCCAGCAGCTCCACAGGGGCTGGCTACACCTTC.

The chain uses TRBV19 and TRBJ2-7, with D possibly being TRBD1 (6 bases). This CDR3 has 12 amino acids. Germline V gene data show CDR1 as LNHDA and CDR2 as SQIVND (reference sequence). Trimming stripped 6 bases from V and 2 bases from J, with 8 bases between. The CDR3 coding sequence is TGTGCCAGTAGGGGGGCCACCTACGAGCAGTACTTC. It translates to CASRGATYEQYF.

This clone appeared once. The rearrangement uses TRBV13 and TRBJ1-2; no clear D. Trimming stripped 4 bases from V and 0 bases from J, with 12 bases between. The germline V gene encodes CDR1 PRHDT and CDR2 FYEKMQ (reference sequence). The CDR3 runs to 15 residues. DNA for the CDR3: TGTGCCAGCAGCTCGTACGGGGAAGCTAACTATGGCTACACCTTC. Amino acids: CASSSYGEANYGYTF.

The CDR3 is CASSPGTGVYEQYF. CDR3 DNA sequence: TGTGCCAGCAGCCCAGGGACAGGGGTTTACGAGCAGTACTTC. V usage is TRBV6-1 and J usage is TRBJ2-7; 10 bases map to TRBD1. The V gene end was trimmed by 6 bases and the J gene end by 4 bases; junction bases not matched to a gene: 6. CDR3 size: 14 residues. In germline, CDR1 is MNHNS, CDR2 SASEGT.

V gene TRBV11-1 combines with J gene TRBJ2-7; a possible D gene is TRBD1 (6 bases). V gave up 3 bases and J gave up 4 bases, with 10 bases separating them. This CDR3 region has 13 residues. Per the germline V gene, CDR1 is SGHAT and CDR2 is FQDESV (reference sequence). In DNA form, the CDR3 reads TGTGCCAGCAGCTTTGGGGGCGCTTACGAGCAGTACTTC. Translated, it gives CASSFGGAYEQYF.

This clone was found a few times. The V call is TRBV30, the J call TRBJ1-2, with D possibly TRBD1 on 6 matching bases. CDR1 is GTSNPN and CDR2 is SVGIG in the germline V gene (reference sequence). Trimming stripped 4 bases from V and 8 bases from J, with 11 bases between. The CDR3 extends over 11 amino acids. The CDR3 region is CAWTRGAGYTF. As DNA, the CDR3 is TGTGCCTGGACTCGGGGGGCCGGCTACACCTTC.

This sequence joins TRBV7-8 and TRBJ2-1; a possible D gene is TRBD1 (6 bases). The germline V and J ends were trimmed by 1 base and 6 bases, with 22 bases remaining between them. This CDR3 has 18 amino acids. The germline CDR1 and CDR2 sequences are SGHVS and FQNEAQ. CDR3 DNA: TGTGCCAGCAGCTTAGGTACGAGGGGCAGGCAGGGGTTCAATGAGCAGTTCTTC. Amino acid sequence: CASSLGTRGRQGFNEQFF.

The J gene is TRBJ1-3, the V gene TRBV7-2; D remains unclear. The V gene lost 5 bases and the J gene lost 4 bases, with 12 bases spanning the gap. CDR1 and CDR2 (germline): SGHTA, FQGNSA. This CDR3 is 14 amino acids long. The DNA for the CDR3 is TGTGCCAGCAGCCGTGACTCCCTCGGAAACACCATATATTTT. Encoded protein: CASSRDSLGNTIYF.

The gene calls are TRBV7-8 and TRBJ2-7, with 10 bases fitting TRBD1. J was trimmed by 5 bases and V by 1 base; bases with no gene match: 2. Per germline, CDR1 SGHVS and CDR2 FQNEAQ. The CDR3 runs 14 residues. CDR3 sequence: CASSLGQGANEQYF. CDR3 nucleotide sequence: TGTGCCAGCAGCTTAGGACAGGGGGCGAACGAGCAGTACTTC.

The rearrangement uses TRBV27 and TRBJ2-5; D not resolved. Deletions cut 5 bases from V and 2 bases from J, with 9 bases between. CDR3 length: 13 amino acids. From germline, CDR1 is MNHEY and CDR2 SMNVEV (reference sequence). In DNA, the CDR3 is TGTGCCAGCAGTCCGTCTCTTCAAGAGACCCAGTACTTC. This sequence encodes CASSPSLQETQYF.

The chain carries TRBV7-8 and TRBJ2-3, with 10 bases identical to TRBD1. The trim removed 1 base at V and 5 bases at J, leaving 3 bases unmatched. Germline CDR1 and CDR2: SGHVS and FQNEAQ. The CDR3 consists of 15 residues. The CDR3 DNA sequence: TGTGCCAGCAGCTTAGTGGGACAGGGGATAGATACGCAGTATTTT. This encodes CASSLVGQGIDTQYF.

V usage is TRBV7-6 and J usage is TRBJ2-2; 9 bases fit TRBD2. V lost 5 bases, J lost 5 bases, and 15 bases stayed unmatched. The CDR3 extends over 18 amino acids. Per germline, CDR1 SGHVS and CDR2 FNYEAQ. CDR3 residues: CASSPSEAGGPGTGELFF. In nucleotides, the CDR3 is TGTGCCAGCAGCCCCAGCGAGGCGGGAGGGCCGGGGACCGGGGAGCTGTTTTTT.

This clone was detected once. CDR3 in amino acids: CASSEPGTAPATDTQYF. CDR3 sequence (DNA): TGTGCCAGCAGTGAACCCGGGACAGCCCCTGCCACAGATACGCAGTATTTT. This chain joins TRBV2 and TRBJ2-3; the match to TRBD1 covers 7 bases. CDR3 size: 17 residues. After removal of 2 bases from V and 2 bases from J, the junction contained 10 bases not matched to a gene. The germline V gene encodes CDR1 SNHLY and CDR2 FYNNEI. The full variable domain, with the rest looked up from reference TRBV2 and TRBJ2-3, is EPEVTQTPSHQVTQMGQEVILRCVPISNHLYFYWYRQILGQKVEFLVSFYNNEISEKSEIFDDQFSVERPDGSNFTLKIRSTKLEDSAMYFCASSEPGTAPATDTQYFGPGTRLTVL.

The CDR3 sequence: CASSELQGSYEQYF. In nucleotides, the CDR3 is TGTGCCAGCAGCGAGCTCCAGGGAAGCTACGAGCAGTACTTC. The chain employs TRBV9 and TRBJ2-7, with D perhaps TRBD1 (5 bases). Trimming cost V 3 bases and J 3 bases, with 13 bases left between them. The CDR3 runs 14 residues. Germline CDR1 reads SGDLS; CDR2 reads YYNGEE. Full variable domain (outside the CDR3, taken from reference TRBV9 and TRBJ2-7): DSGVTQTPKHLITATGQRVTLRCSPRSGDLSVYWYQQSLDQGLQFLIQYYNGEERAKGNILERFSAQQFPDLHSELNLSSLELGDSALYFCASSELQGSYEQYFGPGTRLTVT.

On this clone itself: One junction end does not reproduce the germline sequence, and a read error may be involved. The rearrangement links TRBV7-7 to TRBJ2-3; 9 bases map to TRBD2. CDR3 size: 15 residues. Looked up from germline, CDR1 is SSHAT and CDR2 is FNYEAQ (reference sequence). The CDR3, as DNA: TGTGCTAGCAGCTTAGCGGGGGCCAGCACAGATACGCAGTATTTT. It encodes CASSLAGASTDTQYF.

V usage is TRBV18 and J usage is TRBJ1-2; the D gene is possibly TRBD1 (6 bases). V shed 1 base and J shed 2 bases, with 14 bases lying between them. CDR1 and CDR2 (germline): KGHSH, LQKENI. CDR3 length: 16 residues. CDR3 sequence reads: CASSPQISGANYGYTF. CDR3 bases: TGTGCCAGCTCACCACAAATCTCAGGGGCGAACTATGGCTACACCTTC.

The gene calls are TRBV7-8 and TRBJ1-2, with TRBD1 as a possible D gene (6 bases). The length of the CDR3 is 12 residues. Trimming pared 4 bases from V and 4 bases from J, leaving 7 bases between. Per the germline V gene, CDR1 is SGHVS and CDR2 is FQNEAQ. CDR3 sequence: CASSSTGYGYTF. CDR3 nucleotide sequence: TGTGCCAGCAGCTCGACAGGCTATGGCTACACCTTC. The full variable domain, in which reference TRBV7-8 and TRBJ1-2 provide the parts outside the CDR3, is GAGVSQSPRYKVAKRGQDVALRCDPISGHVSLFWYQQALGQGPEFLTYFQNEAQLDKSGLPSDRFFAERPEGSVSTLKIQRTQQEDSAVYLCASSSTGYGYTFGSGTRLTVV.

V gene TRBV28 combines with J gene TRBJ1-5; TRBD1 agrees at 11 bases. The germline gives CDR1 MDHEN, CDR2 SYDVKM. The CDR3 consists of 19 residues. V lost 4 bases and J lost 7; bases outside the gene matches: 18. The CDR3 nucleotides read TGTGCCAGCAGTTCCTCTTGGGACAGGGGGATCTCATCTAGGCAGCCCCAGCATTTT. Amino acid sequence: CASSSSWDRGISSRQPQHF.